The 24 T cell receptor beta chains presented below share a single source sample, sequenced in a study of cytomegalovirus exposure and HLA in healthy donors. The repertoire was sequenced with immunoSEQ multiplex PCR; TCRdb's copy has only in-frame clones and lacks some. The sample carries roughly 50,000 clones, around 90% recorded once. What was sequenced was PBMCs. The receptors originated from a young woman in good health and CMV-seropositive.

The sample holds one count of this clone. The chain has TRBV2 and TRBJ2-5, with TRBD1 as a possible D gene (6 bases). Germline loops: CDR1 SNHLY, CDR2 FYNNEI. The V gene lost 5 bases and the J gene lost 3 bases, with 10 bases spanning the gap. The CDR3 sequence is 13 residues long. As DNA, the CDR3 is TGTGCCAGCAGTACTGGACAGAAAGAGACCCAGTACTTC. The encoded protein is CASSTGQKETQYF.

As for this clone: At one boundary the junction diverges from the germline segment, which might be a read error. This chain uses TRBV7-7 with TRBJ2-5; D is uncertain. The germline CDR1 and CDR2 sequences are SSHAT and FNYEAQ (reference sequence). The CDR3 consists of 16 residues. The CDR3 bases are TGTGCTAGCAGCTCAGGTCGCACCATTCTTCAAGAGACCCAGTACTTC. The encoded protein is CASSSGRTILQETQYF.

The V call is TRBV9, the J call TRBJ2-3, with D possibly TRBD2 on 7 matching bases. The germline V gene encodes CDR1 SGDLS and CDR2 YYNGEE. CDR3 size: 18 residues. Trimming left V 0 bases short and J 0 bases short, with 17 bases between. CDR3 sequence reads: CASSVGVLRGRSTDTQYF. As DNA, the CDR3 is TGTGCCAGCAGCGTAGGGGTATTGCGGGGGCGAAGCACAGATACGCAGTATTTT.

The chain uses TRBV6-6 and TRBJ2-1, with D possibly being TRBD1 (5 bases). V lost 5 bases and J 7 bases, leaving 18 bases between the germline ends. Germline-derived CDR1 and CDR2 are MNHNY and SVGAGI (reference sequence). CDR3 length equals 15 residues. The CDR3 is CASSNPQGGPNEQFF. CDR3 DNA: TGTGCCAGCAGTAACCCTCAGGGCGGTCCTAATGAGCAGTTCTTC.

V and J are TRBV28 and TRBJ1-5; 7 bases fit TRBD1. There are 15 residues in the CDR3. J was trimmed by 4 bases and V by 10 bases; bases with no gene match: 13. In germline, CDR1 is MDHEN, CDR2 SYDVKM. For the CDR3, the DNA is TGTGCCACCAACATAATTCAGGGGGGAAATCAGCCCCAGCATTTT. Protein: CATNIIQGGNQPQHF.

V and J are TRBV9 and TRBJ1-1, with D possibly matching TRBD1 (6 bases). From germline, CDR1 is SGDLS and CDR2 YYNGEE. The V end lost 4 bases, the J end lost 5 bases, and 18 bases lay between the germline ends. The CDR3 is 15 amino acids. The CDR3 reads CASSPQQGGITEAFF. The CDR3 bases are TGTGCCAGCAGCCCCCAACAGGGTGGGATTACTGAAGCTTTCTTT.

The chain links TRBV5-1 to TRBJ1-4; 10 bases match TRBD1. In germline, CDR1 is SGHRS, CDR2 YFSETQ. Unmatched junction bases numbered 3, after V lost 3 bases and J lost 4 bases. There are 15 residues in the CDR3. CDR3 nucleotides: TGCGCCAGCAGCTCTGGACAGGGGGATAATGAAAAACTGTTTTTT. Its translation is CASSSGQGDNEKLFF. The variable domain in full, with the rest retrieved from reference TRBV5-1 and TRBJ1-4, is KAGVTQTPRYLIKTRGQQVTLSCSPISGHRSVSWYQQTPGQGLQFLFEYFSETQRNKGNFPGRFSGRQFSNSRSEMNVSTLELGDSALYLCASSSGQGDNEKLFFGSGTQLSVL.

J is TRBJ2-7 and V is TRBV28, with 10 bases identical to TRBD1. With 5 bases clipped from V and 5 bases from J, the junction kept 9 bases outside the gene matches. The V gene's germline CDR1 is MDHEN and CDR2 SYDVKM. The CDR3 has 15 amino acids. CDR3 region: CASSTWDRGLNEQYF. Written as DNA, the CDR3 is TGTGCCAGCAGTACCTGGGACAGGGGCCTTAACGAGCAGTACTTC.

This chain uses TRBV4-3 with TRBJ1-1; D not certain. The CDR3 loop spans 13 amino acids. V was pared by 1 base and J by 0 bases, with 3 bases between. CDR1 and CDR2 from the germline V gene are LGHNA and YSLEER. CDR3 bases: TGCGCCAGCAGCCAAGCAGTGAACACTGAAGCTTTCTTT. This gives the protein CASSQAVNTEAFF.

The CDR3 DNA sequence: TGTGCCAGCACCCCACAGGGTTCCCTGGCAGGGCTCTATGGCTACACCTTC. This gives the protein CASTPQGSLAGLYGYTF. V and J are TRBV5-4 and TRBJ1-2; D possibly corresponds to TRBD1 (6 bases). CDR1 is SGHNT, CDR2 YYREEE, per germline (reference sequence). This CDR3 region has 17 residues. Trimming pared 6 bases from V and 4 bases from J, leaving 25 bases between.

The CDR3 reads CSVEAEGGEAFF. The DNA of the CDR3 is TGCAGCGTTGAAGCCGAGGGGGGGGAAGCTTTCTTT. The chain combines TRBV29-1 with TRBJ1-1, with D maybe TRBD1 (6 bases). Germline-derived CDR1 and CDR2 are SQVTM and ANQGSEA. The CDR3 covers 12 residues. Trimming took off 1 base at V and 8 bases at J, with 11 bases between the two ends.

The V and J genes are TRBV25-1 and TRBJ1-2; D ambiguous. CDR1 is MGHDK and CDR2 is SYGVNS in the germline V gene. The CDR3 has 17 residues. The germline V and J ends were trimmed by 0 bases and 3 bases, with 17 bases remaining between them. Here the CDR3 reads CASSEYSREAGHYGYTF. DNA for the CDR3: TGTGCCAGCAGTGAATACTCACGGGAGGCAGGACACTATGGCTACACCTTC.

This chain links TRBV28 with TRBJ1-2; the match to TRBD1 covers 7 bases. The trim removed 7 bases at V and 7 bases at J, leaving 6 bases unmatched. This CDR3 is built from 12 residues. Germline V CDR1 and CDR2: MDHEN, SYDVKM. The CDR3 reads CASTTGARGYTF. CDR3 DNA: TGTGCCAGCACCACAGGGGCGCGTGGCTACACCTTC.

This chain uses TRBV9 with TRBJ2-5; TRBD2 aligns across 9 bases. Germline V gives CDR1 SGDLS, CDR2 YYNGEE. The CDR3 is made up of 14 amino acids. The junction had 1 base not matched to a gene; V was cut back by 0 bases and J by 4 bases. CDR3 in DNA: TGTGCCAGCAGCGTAGGACTAGCGGCAGAGACCCAGTACTTC. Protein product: CASSVGLAAETQYF.

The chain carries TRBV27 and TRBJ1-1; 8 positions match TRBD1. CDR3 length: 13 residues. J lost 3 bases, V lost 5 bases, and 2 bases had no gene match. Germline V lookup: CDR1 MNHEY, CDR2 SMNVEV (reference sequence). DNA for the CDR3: TGTGCCAGCAGTGGACAGGGCTACACTGAAGCTTTCTTT. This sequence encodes CASSGQGYTEAFF.

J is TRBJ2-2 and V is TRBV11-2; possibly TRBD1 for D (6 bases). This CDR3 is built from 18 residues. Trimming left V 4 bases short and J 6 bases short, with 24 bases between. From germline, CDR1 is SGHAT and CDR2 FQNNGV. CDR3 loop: CASSYTGTPNEKSGELFF. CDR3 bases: TGTGCCAGCAGCTACACCGGGACACCAAACGAGAAGTCCGGGGAGCTGTTTTTT.

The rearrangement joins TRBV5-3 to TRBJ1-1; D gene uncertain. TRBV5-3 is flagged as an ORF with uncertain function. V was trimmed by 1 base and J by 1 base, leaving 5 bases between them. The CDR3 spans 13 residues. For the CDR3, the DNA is TGTGCCAGAAGCTTGCAGTCGAACACTGAAGCTTTCTTT. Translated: CARSLQSNTEAFF.

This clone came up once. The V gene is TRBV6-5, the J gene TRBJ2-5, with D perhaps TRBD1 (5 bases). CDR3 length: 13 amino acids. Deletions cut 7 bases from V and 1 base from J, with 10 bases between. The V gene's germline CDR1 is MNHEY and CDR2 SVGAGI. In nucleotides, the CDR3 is TGTGCCAGCACCAGGGATCTCCAAGAGACCCAGTACTTC. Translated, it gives CASTRDLQETQYF.

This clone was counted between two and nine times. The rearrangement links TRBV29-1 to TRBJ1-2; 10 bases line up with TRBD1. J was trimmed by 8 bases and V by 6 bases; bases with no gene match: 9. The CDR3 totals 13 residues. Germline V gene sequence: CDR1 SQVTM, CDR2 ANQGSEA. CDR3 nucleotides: TGCAGCGTCCTAATGACAGGGGGCAAAGGCTACACCTTC. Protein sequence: CSVLMTGGKGYTF.

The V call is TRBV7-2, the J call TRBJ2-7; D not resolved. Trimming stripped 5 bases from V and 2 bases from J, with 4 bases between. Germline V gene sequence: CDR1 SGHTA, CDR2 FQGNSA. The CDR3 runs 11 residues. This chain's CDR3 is CASSTTYEQYF. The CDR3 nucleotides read TGTGCCAGCAGCACAACCTACGAGCAGTACTTC. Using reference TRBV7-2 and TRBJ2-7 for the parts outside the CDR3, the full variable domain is GAGVSQSPSNKVTEKGKDVELRCDPISGHTALYWYRQSLGQGLEFLIYFQGNSAPDKSGLPSDRFSAERTGGSVSTLTIQRTQQEDSAVYLCASSTTYEQYFGPGTRLTVT.

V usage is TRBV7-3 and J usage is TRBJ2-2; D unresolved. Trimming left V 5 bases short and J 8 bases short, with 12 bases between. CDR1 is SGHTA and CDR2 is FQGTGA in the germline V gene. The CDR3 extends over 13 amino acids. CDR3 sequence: CASSQLGDGELFF. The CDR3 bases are TGTGCCAGCAGCCAGCTAGGAGATGGGGAGCTGTTTTTT.

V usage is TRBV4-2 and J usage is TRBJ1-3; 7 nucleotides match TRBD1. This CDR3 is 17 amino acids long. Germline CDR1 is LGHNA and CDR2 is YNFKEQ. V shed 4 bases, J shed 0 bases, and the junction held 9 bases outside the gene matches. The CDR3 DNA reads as TGTGCCAGCAGCCCCAGGGGACAGCTCACCTCTGGAAACACCATATATTTT. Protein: CASSPRGQLTSGNTIYF.

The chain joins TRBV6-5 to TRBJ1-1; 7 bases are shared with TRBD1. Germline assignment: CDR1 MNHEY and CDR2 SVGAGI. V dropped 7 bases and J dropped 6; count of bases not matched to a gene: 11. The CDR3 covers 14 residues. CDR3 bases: TGTGCCAGCAAAGGGACAGTTTATTCGGCTGAAGCTTTCTTT. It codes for CASKGTVYSAEAFF.

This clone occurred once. The CDR3 sequence: CASSVGPILSLISREETQYF. CDR3 in DNA: TGTGCCAGCAGCGTAGGACCCATACTTAGTTTGATTAGCAGGGAAGAGACCCAGTACTTC. The chain uses TRBV9 and TRBJ2-5, with D possibly TRBD1 on 5 matching bases. Looked up from germline, CDR1 is SGDLS and CDR2 is YYNGEE. V was clipped by 0 bases and J by 3 bases, with 27 bases between them. This CDR3 is built from 20 residues.